This TCR beta chain was retrieved from a study of a mutant IDH1 vaccine in newly diagnosed glioma. The CDR3 runs 15 residues. Trimming removed 0 bases from V and 4 bases from J, with 12 bases in between. Germline CDR1 is SGDLS and CDR2 is YYNGEE. Profiled with immunoSEQ multiplex PCR; TCRdb holds only in-frame clones, not every one. This sample yields 70,000 or so clones, of which 80% to 90% are seen a single time; about 4.5% belongs to the top ten. This clone has more than one count but fewer than ten. The time point: baseline, week 1 (first vaccination visit). Treatment in this sample: pre-vaccination baseline after standard-of-care therapy.

The sample here was peripheral blood mononuclear cells (PBMCs), taken from a glioma patient treated with radiotherapy, temozolomide or both. The receptor's source is a woman between 18 and 29 years old with glioma. Some clones in this sample may be carry-over from other donors' samples. The chain joins TRBV9 to TRBJ2-3, with unresolved D. CDR3 nucleotides: TGTGCCAGCAGCGTAGCCGGTCTAAAAGCAGATACGCAGTATTTT. Its translation: CASSVAGLKADTQYF.